One and the same sample provided the 30 T cell receptor beta chains below, sequenced in a study of cytomegalovirus exposure and HLA in healthy donors. Use of 60 Vbeta and 13 Jbeta primers characterized the PCR. TCRdb keeps only in-frame clones here, not all; method: immunoSEQ multiplex PCR. The sample has over 150,000 clones; about four fifths are singletons. The sample consisted of PBMCs. These receptors were collected from a man between 25 and 39 years old in good health and CMV-seropositive.

This clone has only one observation. The chain employs TRBV15 and TRBJ1-2; 7 positions match TRBD1. J was trimmed by 4 bases and V by 2 bases; bases with no gene match: 16. CDR3 size: 18 residues. The germline V gene encodes CDR1 LNHNV and CDR2 YYDKDF (reference sequence). The CDR3 nucleotides read TGTGCCACCAGCAGACCCCCGATCGGGACAGAGAATTTCTATGGCTACACCTTC. Its translation is CATSRPPIGTENFYGYTF.

V gene TRBV4-3 combines with J gene TRBJ2-3, with 9 bases lining up with TRBD2. V was pared by 0 bases and J by 6 bases, with 10 bases of the junction left unmatched. CDR3 size: 17 residues. The V gene's germline CDR1 is LGHNA and CDR2 YSLEER. CDR3 bases: TGCGCCAGCAGCCAAGATACCCCTAGCGGGGAAGCGGATACGCAGTATTTT. It specifies CASSQDTPSGEADTQYF.

This chain links TRBV5-6 with TRBJ2-5; maybe TRBD1 (6 bases). V shed 3 bases and J shed 5 bases, with 20 bases lying between them. Germline V gene data show CDR1 as SGHDT and CDR2 as YYEEEE. There are 16 residues in the CDR3. The CDR3 sequence: CASSSEPGHPGETQYF. The CDR3 coding sequence is TGTGCCAGCAGCTCGGAACCGGGACACCCGGGGGAGACCCAGTACTTC.

The chain has TRBV5-4 and TRBJ1-1; 7 nucleotides align to TRBD1. The ends lost 4 bases at V and 1 base at J; junction bases unmatched: 4. Germline loops: CDR1 SGHNT, CDR2 YYREEE (reference sequence). CDR3 length: 14 amino acids. The CDR3 bases are TGTGCCAGCAGCACAGGGGTCGGGAACACTGAAGCTTTCTTT. Translation gives CASSTGVGNTEAFF.

The chain recombines TRBV5-1 with TRBJ2-1; TRBD1 aligns across 8 bases. The CDR3 sequence is 13 residues long. Germline trimming cut 5 bases from V and 5 bases from J; bases unmatched to any gene: 3. Germline-derived CDR1 and CDR2 are SGHRS and YFSETQ. CDR3 nucleotides: TGCGCCAGCAGGCCGGGACAGGACAATGAGCAGTTCTTC. It yields the protein CASRPGQDNEQFF.

This clone was observed a few times. The junction departs from the called germline gene at one end, perhaps through a read error. This chain connects TRBV6-1 to TRBJ2-7, with D tentatively TRBD2 (7 bases). The CDR3 runs to 14 residues. CDR1 MNHNS and CDR2 SASEGT come from the germline V gene. This CDR3 reads CASGEWGGASEQYF. CDR3 coding DNA: TGTGCCAGCGGTGAGTGGGGGGGGGCGAGCGAGCAGTACTTC.

The V gene is TRBV11-3, the J gene TRBJ2-7; D is perhaps TRBD2 (6 bases). The CDR3 consists of 15 residues. Between the trimmed V and J ends, which lost 1 base and 5 bases, there was a span of 15 bases. Germline CDR1 is SGHNT and CDR2 is YENEEA. CDR3 nucleotide sequence: TGTGCCAGCAGCTTAGGGACTACCGGGGATCACGAGCAGTACTTC. The encoded protein is CASSLGTTGDHEQYF.

The chain recombines TRBV7-2 with TRBJ2-3; 7 nucleotides line up with TRBD1. This CDR3 spans 14 amino acids. Germline CDR1 SGHTA, CDR2 FQGNSA. After removal of 5 bases from V and 14 bases from J, the junction contained 16 bases not matched to a gene. This CDR3 reads CASSMSYRGVTAYF. DNA for the CDR3: TGTGCCAGCAGCATGAGTTACAGGGGAGTGACTGCGTATTTT.

This chain uses TRBV15 with TRBJ2-7; 10 bases align to TRBD1. V shed 4 bases, J shed 3 bases, and the junction held 3 bases outside the gene matches. The CDR3 covers 14 residues. Germline V gene data show CDR1 as LNHNV and CDR2 as YYDKDF (reference sequence). CDR3 region: CATSTGQGFYEQYF. In DNA form, the CDR3 reads TGTGCCACCAGCACGGGACAGGGGTTCTACGAGCAGTACTTC. Complete variable domain (other parts from reference TRBV15 and TRBJ2-7): DAMVIQNPRYQVTQFGKPVTLSCSQTLNHNVMYWYQQKSSQAPKLLFHYYDKDFNNEADTPDNFQSRRPNTSFCFLDIRSPGLGDTAMYLCATSTGQGFYEQYFGPGTRLTVT.

The rearrangement joins TRBV5-4 to TRBJ2-3; no firm D call. V lost 4 bases, J lost 1 base, and 10 bases lay in between. In germline, CDR1 is SGHNT, CDR2 YYREEE (reference sequence). This CDR3 region has 14 residues. In nucleotides, the CDR3 is TGTGCCAGCAGCCTTCCTGAGGGCACAGATACGCAGTATTTT. Protein: CASSLPEGTDTQYF. Complete variable domain (other parts from reference TRBV5-4 and TRBJ2-3): ETGVTQSPTHLIKTRGQQVTLRCSSQSGHNTVSWYQQALGQGPQFIFQYYREEENGRGNFPPRFSGLQFPNYSSELNVNALELDDSALYLCASSLPEGTDTQYFGPGTRLTVL.

This chain uses TRBV27 with TRBJ2-6; TRBD1 matches at 8 bases. In germline, CDR1 is MNHEY, CDR2 SMNVEV (reference sequence). Trimming took 5 bases from V and 0 from J; bases not matched to a gene: 15. The CDR3 totals 20 residues. In DNA form, the CDR3 reads TGTGCCAGCAGTACGGACAGGGAAACGATAAGAAACTCTGGGGCCAACGTCCTGACTTTC. Translated: CASSTDRETIRNSGANVLTF.

The gene calls are TRBV5-1 and TRBJ2-7; TRBD1 aligns across 7 bases. The germline CDR1 and CDR2 sequences are SGHRS and YFSETQ. This CDR3 spans 15 amino acids. J gave up 5 bases and V 4 bases, and 12 bases lay outside the gene matches. The CDR3 sequence: CASSPATGYLNEQYF. Here the CDR3 DNA reads TGCGCCAGCAGCCCGGCGACAGGGTATCTGAACGAGCAGTACTTC.

The chain has TRBV2 and TRBJ2-1; tentative D call: TRBD2 (6 bases). The germline V gene has CDR1 SNHLY and CDR2 FYNNEI. The CDR3 consists of 13 residues. V lost 6 bases and J 7 bases, leaving 13 bases between the germline ends. Here the CDR3 DNA reads TGTGCCAGCAGGGACCCCGGGAGAAATGAGCAGTTCTTC. This translates into CASRDPGRNEQFF.

The V and J genes are TRBV28 and TRBJ2-1, with 8 positions matching TRBD2. CDR1 is MDHEN, CDR2 SYDVKM, per germline. The CDR3 loop spans 13 amino acids. With 8 bases clipped from V and 5 bases from J, the junction kept 5 bases outside the gene matches. DNA of the CDR3: TGTGCCAGCGGGTTAGCGGGGAACAATGAGCAGTTCTTC. Its protein product is CASGLAGNNEQFF.

The chain is built from TRBV11-2 and TRBJ2-7; TRBD2 matches 7 bases. The CDR3 is made up of 14 amino acids. Germline V gene sequence: CDR1 SGHAT, CDR2 FQNNGV. With 3 bases clipped from V and 2 bases from J, the junction kept 4 bases outside the gene matches. CDR3 nucleotides: TGTGCCAGCAGCTTCCAGCGGGAAACCTACGAGCAGTACTTC. It yields the protein CASSFQRETYEQYF.

This clone was seen a single time. The chain is built from TRBV9 and TRBJ1-1, with D uncertain. V lost 0 bases and J 0 bases, leaving 12 bases between the germline ends. The CDR3 runs 16 residues. Germline V gives CDR1 SGDLS, CDR2 YYNGEE. For the CDR3, the DNA is TGTGCCAGCAGCGTAGGAGTGACTATTATGAACACTGAAGCTTTCTTT. Translating gives CASSVGVTIMNTEAFF.

The chain is built from TRBV9 and TRBJ2-7; 9 nucleotides agree with TRBD1. V trimming: 2 bases; J trimming: 2 bases; junction bases outside the gene matches: 11. This CDR3 region has 17 residues. Germline CDR1 is SGDLS and CDR2 is YYNGEE. CDR3 sequence: CASSVGGQGPGAYEQYF. The CDR3 DNA reads as TGTGCCAGCAGCGTCGGGGGACAGGGCCCGGGGGCCTACGAGCAGTACTTC.

The chain has TRBV4-1 and TRBJ2-7, with 9 bases matching TRBD2. Germline CDR1 is MGHRA and CDR2 is YSYEKL. This CDR3 comprises 15 residues. V lost 0 bases to trimming and J lost 3 bases; unmatched junction nucleotides: 3. The CDR3 is CASSQESGRNYEQYF. CDR3 in DNA: TGCGCCAGCAGCCAAGAGAGCGGGAGGAACTACGAGCAGTACTTC.

The chain recombines TRBV27 with TRBJ2-7; no definite D call. V was clipped by 0 bases and J by 2 bases, with 11 bases between them. CDR1 is MNHEY and CDR2 is SMNVEV in the germline V gene (reference sequence). This CDR3 region has 15 residues. CDR3 DNA: TGTGCCAGCAGTTTATCTACACAGCCTACCTACGAGCAGTACTTC. Translated, it gives CASSLSTQPTYEQYF.

This clone occurred a few times. The chain uses TRBV19 and TRBJ1-2; 8 bases line up with TRBD1. V trimming: 7 bases; J trimming: 8 bases; junction bases outside the gene matches: 12. Germline-derived CDR1 and CDR2 are LNHDA and SQIVND (reference sequence). The CDR3 contains 14 residues. Here the CDR3 DNA reads TGTGCCAGTAACCCCGGGACAGGAAAGGCCGGCTACACCTTC. It codes for CASNPGTGKAGYTF.

This chain connects TRBV5-1 to TRBJ2-3; 12 bases agree with TRBD2. Germline V lookup: CDR1 SGHRS, CDR2 YFSETQ. J gave up 3 bases and V 4 bases, and 15 bases lay outside the gene matches. This CDR3 region has 19 residues. The CDR3 DNA follows: TGCGCCAGCAGCAGACAACCGGGACTAGCGGGTGGAGGTACAGATACGCAGTATTTT. Residues: CASSRQPGLAGGGTDTQYF.

V usage is TRBV4-2 and J usage is TRBJ2-3; 8 positions match TRBD2. Germline assignment: CDR1 LGHNA and CDR2 YNFKEQ. The CDR3 covers 18 residues. V shed 1 base, J shed 4 bases, and the junction held 13 bases outside the gene matches. The CDR3 coding sequence is TGTGCCAGCAGCCAAGTAGGAGCCGGGGGGGCCTTTTCAGATACGCAGTATTTT. Translation: CASSQVGAGGAFSDTQYF.

This clone was picked up one time. The rearrangement joins TRBV7-2 to TRBJ2-2; 7 nucleotides line up with TRBD1. J lost 3 bases, V lost 6 bases, and 10 bases had no gene match. The CDR3 is 16 amino acids. Germline V CDR1 and CDR2: SGHTA, FQGNSA. The CDR3 here is CASRTTGEWYTGELFF. The CDR3 DNA sequence: TGTGCCAGCAGAACAACAGGGGAGTGGTACACCGGGGAGCTGTTTTTT.

V gene TRBV11-2 combines with J gene TRBJ1-4; D unresolved. This CDR3 contains 15 residues. CDR1 is SGHAT, CDR2 FQNNGV, per germline. Trimming pared 5 bases from V and 5 bases from J, leaving 15 bases between. The CDR3 here is CASSPPGRENEKLFF. CDR3 nucleotides: TGTGCCAGCAGCCCGCCTGGACGGGAGAATGAAAAACTGTTTTTT.

The sample holds a few counts of this clone. The gene calls are TRBV5-6 and TRBJ1-4, with D maybe TRBD1 (6 bases). Deletions cut 0 bases from V and 7 bases from J, with 10 bases between. In germline, CDR1 is SGHDT, CDR2 YYEEEE. The CDR3 sequence is 14 residues long. The CDR3 DNA reads TGTGCCAGCAGCTTGGGGACAGTCGGTGAAAAACTGTTTTTT. Its translation is CASSLGTVGEKLFF.

The chain couples TRBV27 to TRBJ2-7, with TRBD2 as a possible D gene (5 bases). The CDR3 spans 15 residues. V gave up 0 bases and J gave up 3 bases, with 12 bases separating them. Germline-derived CDR1 and CDR2 are MNHEY and SMNVEV (reference sequence). CDR3 sequence: CASSLSVRVVYEQYF. The CDR3, as DNA: TGTGCCAGCAGTTTATCGGTGCGGGTTGTCTACGAGCAGTACTTC.

This clone was counted a few times. This chain uses TRBV5-4 with TRBJ2-5, with 8 positions matching TRBD1. This CDR3 has 13 residues. Trimming took 3 bases from V and 3 from J; bases not matched to a gene: 1. Looked up from germline, CDR1 is SGHNT and CDR2 is YYREEE (reference sequence). CDR3 protein: CASSWDRKETQYF. In DNA form, the CDR3 reads TGTGCCAGCAGCTGGGACAGGAAAGAGACCCAGTACTTC.

The chain has TRBV27 and TRBJ1-1; perhaps TRBD1 as D (6 bases). The CDR3 has 15 residues. The germline V and J ends were trimmed by 9 bases and 4 bases, with 21 bases remaining between them. Germline V gene data show CDR1 as MNHEY and CDR2 as SMNVEV (reference sequence). The CDR3 loop is CASRILGGAGTEAFF. The DNA for the CDR3 is TGTGCCAGTCGCATTCTAGGGGGGGCAGGCACTGAAGCTTTCTTT.

V is TRBV30 and J is TRBJ1-5, with D perhaps TRBD1 (5 bases). The length of the CDR3 is 13 residues. V dropped 2 bases and J dropped 4 bases, with 9 bases sitting between them. Germline values: CDR1 GTSNPN, CDR2 SVGIG (reference sequence). CDR3 sequence reads: CAWSRGVNQPQHF. CDR3 in DNA: TGTGCCTGGAGTCGGGGGGTTAATCAGCCCCAGCATTTT.

The genes are TRBV27 and TRBJ2-6; a possible D gene is TRBD1 (5 bases). The germline CDR1 and CDR2 sequences are MNHEY and SMNVEV (reference sequence). Trimming removed 3 bases at V and 4 bases at J, with 16 bases between. The CDR3 covers 17 residues. The CDR3 coding sequence is TGTGCCAGCAGTTTTCGTGGGGCCACATTCGGGGCCAACGTCCTGACTTTC. This encodes CASSFRGATFGANVLTF.